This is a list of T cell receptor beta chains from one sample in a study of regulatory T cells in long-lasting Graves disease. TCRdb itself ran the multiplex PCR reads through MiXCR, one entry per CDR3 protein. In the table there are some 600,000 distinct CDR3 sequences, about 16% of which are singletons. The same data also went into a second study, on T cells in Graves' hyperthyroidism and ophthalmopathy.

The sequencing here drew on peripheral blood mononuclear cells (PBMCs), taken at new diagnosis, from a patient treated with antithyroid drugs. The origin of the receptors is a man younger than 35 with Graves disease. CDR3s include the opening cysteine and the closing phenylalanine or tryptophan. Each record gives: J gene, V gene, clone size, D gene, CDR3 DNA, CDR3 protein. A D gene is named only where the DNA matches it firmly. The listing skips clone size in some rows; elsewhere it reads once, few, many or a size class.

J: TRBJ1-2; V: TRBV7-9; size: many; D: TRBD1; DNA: TGTGCCAGCAGCGTAGATCAGGGGGCCCATGGCTACACCTTC; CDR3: CASSVDQGAHGYTF
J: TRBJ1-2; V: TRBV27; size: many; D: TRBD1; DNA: TGTGCCAGCAGTTTAGGGTCTACAGGGGGCAACTATGGCTACACCTTC; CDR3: CASSLGSTGGNYGYTF
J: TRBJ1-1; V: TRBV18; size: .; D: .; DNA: TGTGCCAGCTCACCTGACCAGAACACTGAAGCTTTCTTT; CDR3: CASSPDQNTEAFF
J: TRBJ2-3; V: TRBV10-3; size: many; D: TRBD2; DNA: TGTGCCATCAGTGAAGGAAAGGCTAGCGGGAGTGTCGCGGATACGCAGTATTTT; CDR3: CAISEGKASGSVADTQYF
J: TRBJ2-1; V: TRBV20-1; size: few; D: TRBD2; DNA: TGCAGTGCTCCTCCCGGTAGCGGGAGGGGGGAGGGTGAGCAGTTCTTC; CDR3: CSAPPGSGRGEGEQFF
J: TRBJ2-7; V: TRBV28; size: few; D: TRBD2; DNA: TGTGCCAGCAGTTTGGGACTAGTTGGCTACGAGCAGTACTTC; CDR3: CASSLGLVGYEQYF
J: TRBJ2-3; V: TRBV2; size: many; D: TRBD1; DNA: TGTGCCAGCAGGACCGGGACAGGGGGCTTCCCTAGCACAGATACGCAGTATTTT; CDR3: CASRTGTGGFPSTDTQYF
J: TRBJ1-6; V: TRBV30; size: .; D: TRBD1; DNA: TGTGCCTGGGGACTGGGGGCAGGGGGGGGCTCACCCCTCCACTTT; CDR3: CAWGLGAGGGSPLHF
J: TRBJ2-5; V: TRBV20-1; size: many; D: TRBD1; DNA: TGCAGTGCTCATACAGGGGGAAGGTTAGGAGAGACCCAGTACTTC; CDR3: CSAHTGGRLGETQYF
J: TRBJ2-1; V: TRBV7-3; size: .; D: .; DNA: TGTGCCAGCAGCTTCAGGGACGATTCCTACAATGAGCAGTTCTTC; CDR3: CASSFRDDSYNEQFF
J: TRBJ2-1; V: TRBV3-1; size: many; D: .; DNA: TGTGCCAGCAGCCCCCCGGAAGCGGCGAGGGAGCAGTTCTTC; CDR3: CASSPPEAAREQFF
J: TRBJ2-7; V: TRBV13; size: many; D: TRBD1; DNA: TGTGCCAGCAGCTCCACCGGACAGGGCCGCTCCTACGAGCAGTACTTC; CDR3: CASSSTGQGRSYEQYF
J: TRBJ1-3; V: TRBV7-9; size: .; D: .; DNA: TGTGCCAGCAGCTCCACTAACACCATATATTTT; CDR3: CASSSTNTIYF
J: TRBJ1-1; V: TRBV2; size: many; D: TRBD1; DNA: TGTGCCAGCAGTCCGGACAGGACGAACACTGAAGCTTTCTTT; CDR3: CASSPDRTNTEAFF
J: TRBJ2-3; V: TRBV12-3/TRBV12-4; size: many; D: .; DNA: TGTGCCAGCAGTACAGGGTCAGATACGCAGTATTTT; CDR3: CASSTGSDTQYF
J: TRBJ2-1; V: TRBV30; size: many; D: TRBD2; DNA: TGTGCCTCCGGACTAGCGAACTACAATGAGCAGTTCTTC; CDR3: CASGLANYNEQFF
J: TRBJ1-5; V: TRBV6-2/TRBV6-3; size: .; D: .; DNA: TGTGCCAGCAGTGAAAGCCCGTATAGCAATCAGCCCCAGCATTTT; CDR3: CASSESPYSNQPQHF
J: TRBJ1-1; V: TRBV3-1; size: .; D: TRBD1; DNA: TGTGCCAGCAGCCACCTCCGGGACAGGGAGAGGGCTTTCTTT; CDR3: CASSHLRDRERAFF
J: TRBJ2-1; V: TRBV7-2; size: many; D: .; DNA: TGTGCCAGCAGCATCCAGGGCCTGGCCTACAATGAGCAGTTCTTC; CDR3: CASSIQGLAYNEQFF
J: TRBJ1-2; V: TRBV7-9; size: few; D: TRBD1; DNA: TGTGCCAGCAGCCCCCAGGGGGCGCGGGGCTACACCTTC; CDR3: CASSPQGARGYTF
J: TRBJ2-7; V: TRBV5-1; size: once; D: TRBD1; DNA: TGCGCCAGCAGCTCCATTTCAGGGGGCTTCTCCTACGAGCAGTACTTC; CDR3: CASSSISGGFSYEQYF
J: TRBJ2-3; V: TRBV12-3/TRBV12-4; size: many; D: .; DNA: TGTGCCAGCAGCGCGCTCGGGAGCACAGATACGCAGTATTTT; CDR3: CASSALGSTDTQYF
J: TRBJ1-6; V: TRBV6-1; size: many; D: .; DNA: TGTGCCAGCAGCAAGGGAGCGGCCAATTCACCCCTCCACTTT; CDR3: CASSKGAANSPLHF
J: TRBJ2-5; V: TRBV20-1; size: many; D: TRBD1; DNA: TGCAGTGCTAGTGGAAGAGGTAACCCAGGACAGGGACGCGAGACCCAGTACTTC; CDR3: CSASGRGNPGQGRETQYF
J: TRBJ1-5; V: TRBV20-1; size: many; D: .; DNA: TGCAGTGCTAGCTCTCGTGCCGACAATAGCAATCAGCCCCAGCATTTT; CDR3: CSASSRADNSNQPQHF
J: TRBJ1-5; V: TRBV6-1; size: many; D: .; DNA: TGTGCCAGCAGTGGGGCGGGCGGCGGTCAGCCCCAGCATTTT; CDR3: CASSGAGGGQPQHF
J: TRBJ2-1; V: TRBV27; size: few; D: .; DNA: TGTGCCAGCAGGCCCGGTGGGCGGGCCTCCTACAATGAGCAGTTCTTC; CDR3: CASRPGGRASYNEQFF
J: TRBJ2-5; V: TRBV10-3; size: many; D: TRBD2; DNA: TGTGCCATCAGCGAAGGACTAGCGGGAGGGGAAGAGACCCAGTACTTC; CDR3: CAISEGLAGGEETQYF
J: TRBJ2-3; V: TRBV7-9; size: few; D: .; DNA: TGTGCCAGCAGCTTAGTCACGATTTCTAGCACAGATACGCAGTATTTT; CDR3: CASSLVTISSTDTQYF
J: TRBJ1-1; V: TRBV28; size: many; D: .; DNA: TGTGCCAGCAGTTTATTTCGGGGAGGAGACACTGAAGCTTTCTTT; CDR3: CASSLFRGGDTEAFF
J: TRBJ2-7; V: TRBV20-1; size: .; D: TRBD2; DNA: TGCAGTGCTAGACGGGCTAGCGGGACCTCCGAGCAGTACTTC; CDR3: CSARRASGTSEQYF